These 30 T cell receptor beta chains were sequenced from one sample in a study of T-cell memory formation after mild COVID-19. TCRdb reanalysed the 5' RACE reads using MiXCR and keeps one entry per CDR3 protein. The sample lists 350,000 to 400,000 distinct CDR3 sequences, roughly an eighth occurring once. Specimen: PBMCs or a T cell subset sorted from them (not recorded which). The source of these receptors is a young man who had mild COVID-19 (a few samples of this study predate the infection). Cell type and time point are not known.

This clonotype appeared a few times. The rearrangement links TRBV5-1 to TRBJ2-5; a possible D gene is TRBD1 (5 bases). Trimming removed 2 bases at V and 3 bases at J, with 8 bases between. CDR1 is SGHRS, CDR2 YFSETQ, per germline. This CDR3 comprises 13 residues. CDR3 sequence reads: CASSFDSKETQYF. CDR3 bases: TGCGCCAGCAGCTTTGACAGCAAAGAGACCCAGTACTTC.

This clonotype was detected a few times. CDR3: CASSYSYSSMRTEAFF. CDR3 DNA sequence: TGTGCCAGCAGTTACTCGTACAGTTCGATGCGCACTGAAGCTTTCTTT. The chain is built from TRBV6-5 and TRBJ1-1; D gene unclear. Between the trimmed V and J ends, which lost 0 bases and 4 bases, there was a span of 15 bases. The CDR3 has 16 residues. In germline, CDR1 is MNHEY, CDR2 SVGAGI.

This clonotype has more than one count but fewer than ten. This sequence joins TRBV6-2 or TRBV6-3 and TRBJ2-7, with 8 bases matching TRBD1. Trimming cost V 8 bases and J 3 bases; bases outside gene matches: 15. The germline gives CDR1 MNHEY, CDR2 SVGEGT. The CDR3 runs 16 residues. CDR3 protein: CASGFPQRQGNYEQYF. The CDR3, as DNA: TGTGCCAGCGGATTTCCTCAGAGACAGGGGAACTACGAGCAGTACTTC.

This clonotype has a handful of counts. The chain uses TRBV4-1 and TRBJ2-2; the match to TRBD1 covers 7 bases. With 1 base clipped from V and 7 bases from J, the junction kept 6 bases outside the gene matches. Germline V lookup: CDR1 MGHRA, CDR2 YSYEKL. The CDR3 is made up of 15 amino acids. The CDR3 sequence: CASSQAQGVSGELFF. The CDR3 nucleotides read TGCGCCAGCAGCCAAGCTCAGGGGGTGAGCGGGGAGCTGTTTTTT.

This chain links TRBV12-3 or TRBV12-4 with TRBJ1-6, with unresolved D. Deletions cut 0 bases from V and 8 bases from J, with 8 bases between. The CDR3 is 14 residues long. Here the CDR3 DNA reads TGTGCCAGCAGTTTAGCGCGAGGGCATTCACCCCTCCACTTT. Translated: CASSLARGHSPLHF.

The CDR3: CSARWGRGRGVNQPQHF. The CDR3 coding sequence is TGCAGTGCTAGGTGGGGCAGGGGGCGAGGAGTCAATCAGCCCCAGCATTTT. V and J are TRBV20-1 and TRBJ1-5; the match to TRBD1 covers 8 bases. Germline-derived CDR1 and CDR2 are DFQATT and SNEGSKA (reference sequence). The V and J ends lost 3 bases and 3 bases, in that order; junction bases with no gene match: 13. This CDR3 region has 17 residues.

This chain connects TRBV24-1 to TRBJ1-2; 8 bases align to TRBD1. Losses at the gene ends were 4 bases for V and 4 bases for J; bases not matched to a gene: 4. The CDR3 loop spans 14 amino acids. Looked up from germline, CDR1 is KGHDR and CDR2 is SFDVKD. CDR3 bases: TGTGCCACCAGTGACCACGACAGGGGCTATGGCTACACCTTC. This codes for CATSDHDRGYGYTF.

The chain links TRBV5-1 to TRBJ2-3; either TRBD1 or TRBD2 may supply D (5 bases each). Trimming took off 1 base at V and 2 bases at J, with 8 bases between the two ends. In germline, CDR1 is SGHRS, CDR2 YFSETQ. The CDR3 is 14 amino acids. The CDR3 spells CASSLFGATDTQYF. CDR3 coding DNA: TGCGCCAGCAGCTTGTTCGGGGCCACAGATACGCAGTATTTT.

This rearrangement joins TRBV27 to TRBJ2-7; D not resolved. This CDR3 has 12 amino acids. CDR1 MNHEY and CDR2 SMNVEV come from the germline V gene (reference sequence). Trimming removed 5 bases at V and 5 bases at J, with 10 bases between. The CDR3: CASSPDWDEQYV. The CDR3 bases are TGTGCCAGCAGTCCAGACTGGGACGAGCAGTACGTC.

This clonotype was seen a few times. J is TRBJ2-6 and V is TRBV4-3, with D unresolved. Trimming removed 0 bases at V and 2 bases at J, with 8 bases between. Germline-derived CDR1 and CDR2 are LGHNA and YSLEER. The CDR3 has 16 residues. CDR3 residues: CASSQDLFAGANVLTF. Here the CDR3 DNA reads TGCGCCAGCAGCCAAGATTTGTTCGCTGGGGCCAACGTCCTGACTTTC.

V is TRBV30 and J is TRBJ2-7; TRBD2 aligns across 7 bases. V was pared by 4 bases and J by 6 bases, with 3 bases of the junction left unmatched. Per germline, CDR1 GTSNPN and CDR2 SVGIG (reference sequence). The CDR3 totals 11 residues. The CDR3 DNA is TGTGCCTGGACGGGGGGAGGCGAGCAGTACTTC. It is translated as CAWTGGGEQYF.

This clonotype was observed many times. The V call is TRBV10-3, the J call TRBJ2-3, with TRBD2 as a possible D gene (5 bases). The CDR3 totals 14 residues. The germline gives CDR1 ENHRY, CDR2 SYGVKD. Trimming shortened V by 4 bases and J by 2 bases, and 10 bases separated the two germline ends. CDR3 DNA: TGTGCCATCAGTGCGGAGGCGTCCACAGATACGCAGTATTTT. The encoded protein is CAISAEASTDTQYF.

The chain is built from TRBV7-2 and TRBJ1-4; D not resolved. This CDR3 has 13 residues. Trimming shortened V by 3 bases and J by 5 bases, and 7 bases separated the two germline ends. Germline V gives CDR1 SGHTA, CDR2 FQGNSA. CDR3: CASSFGLNEKLFF. DNA of the CDR3: TGTGCCAGCAGCTTTGGGCTCAATGAAAAACTGTTTTTT.

The chain recombines TRBV10-3 with TRBJ1-3; D is undetermined. Trimming pared 10 bases from V and 9 bases from J, leaving 22 bases between. The V gene's germline CDR1 is ENHRY and CDR2 SYGVKD. The CDR3 has 14 amino acids. The CDR3 spells CATSLSSGESTIYF. CDR3 nucleotides: TGTGCCACCAGCCTGTCCAGTGGGGAAAGCACCATATATTTT.

The chain recombines TRBV7-2 with TRBJ2-7; 9 positions match TRBD2. The CDR3 runs 17 residues. Unmatched junction bases numbered 9, after V lost 3 bases and J lost 0 bases. Looked up from germline, CDR1 is SGHTA and CDR2 is FQGNSA. CDR3 sequence: CASSFLSGGPSSYEQYF. The CDR3 nucleotides are TGTGCCAGCAGCTTTCTAAGCGGGGGGCCAAGCTCCTACGAGCAGTACTTC.

The rearrangement joins TRBV7-2 to TRBJ2-3; D not certain. The CDR3 runs 14 residues. Trimming shortened V by 5 bases and J by 2 bases, and 11 bases separated the two germline ends. The germline gives CDR1 SGHTA, CDR2 FQGNSA. In DNA, the CDR3 is TGTGCCAGCAGCCTTAACCTGGTCACAGATACGCAGTATTTT. Translated, it gives CASSLNLVTDTQYF.

In this sample, this clonotype turned up a few times. The chain joins TRBV7-9 to TRBJ2-3, with D uncertain. Looked up from germline, CDR1 is SEHNR and CDR2 is FQNEAQ (reference sequence). Trimming left V 1 base short and J 7 bases short, with 6 bases between. The CDR3 runs to 12 residues. The CDR3: CASSLDPYTQYF. DNA for the CDR3: TGTGCCAGCAGCTTAGACCCATATACGCAGTATTTT.

This sequence joins TRBV4-2 and TRBJ2-5, with D possibly being TRBD2 (6 bases). V lost 0 bases and J 3 bases, leaving 11 bases between the germline ends. This CDR3 is built from 15 residues. The germline V gene has CDR1 LGHNA and CDR2 YNFKEQ. The DNA for the CDR3 is TGTGCCAGCAGCCAAGATATGGCTAGCGAAGAGACCCAGTACTTC. Its translation is CASSQDMASEETQYF.

This clonotype was observed at least ten times. The chain links TRBV7-8 to TRBJ1-1; perhaps TRBD1 as D (5 bases). The germline gives CDR1 SGHVS, CDR2 FQNEAQ. Deletions cut 2 bases from V and 6 bases from J, with 10 bases between. The CDR3 has 13 residues. The DNA of the CDR3 is TGTGCCAGCAGCTTACGGGGGTGGGCTGAAGCTTTCTTT. This encodes CASSLRGWAEAFF.

The CDR3 DNA reads as TGTGCCAGCAGCTTATATCTGGGGAGCTCTGGAAACACCATATATTTT. This codes for CASSLYLGSSGNTIYF. The rearrangement uses TRBV7-2 and TRBJ1-3; D is unclear. This CDR3 region has 16 residues. From germline, CDR1 is SGHTA and CDR2 FQGNSA. Trimming took off 2 bases at V and 0 bases at J, with 11 bases between the two ends.

CDR3: CASSFSRQRYNEQFF. CDR3 sequence (DNA): TGTGCCAGCAGCTTTAGTAGGCAGAGATACAATGAGCAGTTCTTC. J is TRBJ2-1 and V is TRBV7-9; D call uncertain. Trimming took 3 bases from V and 4 from J, leaving 13 bases between them. The CDR3 spans 15 residues. In germline, CDR1 is SEHNR, CDR2 FQNEAQ (reference sequence).

The V and J genes are TRBV4-1 and TRBJ2-3, with 7 bases lining up with TRBD2. Germline V gene sequence: CDR1 MGHRA, CDR2 YSYEKL. The CDR3 is 18 residues long. J was trimmed by 2 bases and V by 0 bases; bases with no gene match: 11. The CDR3 reads CASSQESVGGGNTDTQYF. The CDR3 nucleotides read TGCGCCAGCAGCCAAGAGTCTGTAGGCGGGGGAAACACAGATACGCAGTATTTT.

The chain couples TRBV5-1 to TRBJ1-2, with a tentative D call TRBD1 (6 bases). This CDR3 contains 15 residues. V lost 6 bases, J lost 8 bases, and 23 bases lay in between. Germline loops: CDR1 SGHRS, CDR2 YFSETQ. DNA for the CDR3: TGCGCCAGCACCACAAGTACAGGGATGGGATACGGCTACACCTTC. It codes for CASTTSTGMGYGYTF.

The rearrangement links TRBV7-2 to TRBJ2-7, with D perhaps being TRBD1 or TRBD2 (5 bases each). V lost 2 bases to trimming and J lost 8 bases, with 16 bases between them. Germline values: CDR1 SGHTA, CDR2 FQGNSA. CDR3 length: 14 residues. The CDR3 region has the DNA TGTGCCAGCAGCTTAACAGGTTGGGGGACCCAGCAGTACGTC. Amino acid sequence: CASSLTGWGTQQYV.

The rearrangement links TRBV20-1 to TRBJ2-7, with 10 bases aligning to TRBD1. The CDR3 is made up of 15 amino acids. Per the germline V gene, CDR1 is DFQATT and CDR2 is SNEGSKA (reference sequence). Trimming cost V 6 bases and J 1 base; bases outside gene matches: 9. The CDR3: CSARQGAKQSYEQYF. For the CDR3, the DNA is TGCAGTGCGAGACAGGGGGCGAAGCAATCCTACGAGCAGTACTTC.

A note on this clonotype: One junction end disagrees with the germline gene, perhaps due to a read error. The rearrangement links TRBV6-2 or TRBV6-3 to TRBJ2-1; D is possibly TRBD2 (7 bases). The CDR3 extends over 15 amino acids. The germline gives CDR1 MNHEY, CDR2 SVGEGT. Written as DNA, the CDR3 is TGTGCCAGCGCTCGAAGTGGCGGGGGCTACAATGATCAGTTCTTC. Translating it yields CASARSGGGYNDQFF.

This clonotype was found a few times. The rearrangement joins TRBV24-1 to TRBJ2-3, with D possibly being TRBD1 (6 bases). Germline assignment: CDR1 KGHDR and CDR2 SFDVKD. The CDR3 covers 14 residues. The V end lost 7 bases, the J end lost 0 bases, and 10 bases lay between the germline ends. The DNA for the CDR3 is TGTGCCACCAGGACAGGAGCTAGCACAGATACGCAGTATTTT. It yields the protein CATRTGASTDTQYF.

The chain recombines TRBV20-1 with TRBJ1-5, with D unclear. The V and J ends lost 1 base and 4 bases respectively, with 5 bases between them. The CDR3 is 12 residues long. Germline CDR1 reads DFQATT; CDR2 reads SNEGSKA (reference sequence). For the CDR3, the DNA is TGCAGTGCTAGAGTTGAGAATCAGCCCCAGCATTTT. Translated: CSARVENQPQHF.

V and J are TRBV12-3 or TRBV12-4 and TRBJ2-7; D is unclear. CDR3 length equals 18 residues. The ends were cut back, 3 bases at V and 3 bases at J, with 24 bases in the middle. The CDR3 reads CASSFGIVWADGNYEQYF. Written as DNA, the CDR3 is TGTGCCAGCAGTTTTGGAATAGTGTGGGCAGATGGAAACTACGAGCAGTACTTC.

This chain uses TRBV20-1 with TRBJ2-3; TRBD2 aligns across 9 bases. V lost 2 bases, J lost 4 bases, and 7 bases stayed unmatched. Per germline, CDR1 DFQATT and CDR2 SNEGSKA (reference sequence). This CDR3 is built from 15 residues. The chain's CDR3 is CSARRAGGRADTQYF. In DNA, the CDR3 is TGCAGTGCTAGAAGAGCGGGGGGCCGAGCAGATACGCAGTATTTT.